The source of this T cell receptor (beta chain) is a study of response to subunit inactivated influenza vaccine. Findings and limits, study-wide: The authors proposed limited new T cell recruitment per seasonal influenza vaccination.

Comment on this clonotype: Its target is not known.

This CDR3 region has 16 residues. With 0 bases removed from V and 5 bases from J, the gap between germline ends came to 13 bases. CDR1 is LNHNV, CDR2 YYDKDF, per germline (reference sequence). TCRdb fed the RT-PCR reads into MiXCR, producing one record per CDR3 protein. Of about 780,000 distinct CDR3 sequences detected, around a sixth appear once; the ten largest clones hold approximately 11%. The chain links TRBV15 to TRBJ2-2, with a weak D call TRBD2 (7 bases). This TCR came from a man aged 45-65 years who received an inactivated influenza vaccine. Specimen: PBMCs from blood, collected 5 to 6 days after vaccination. The CDR3 coding sequence is TGTGCCACCAGCAGAGATAGGGGGGGCGCAACCGGGGAGCTGTTTTTT. Its protein is CATSRDRGGATGELFF.